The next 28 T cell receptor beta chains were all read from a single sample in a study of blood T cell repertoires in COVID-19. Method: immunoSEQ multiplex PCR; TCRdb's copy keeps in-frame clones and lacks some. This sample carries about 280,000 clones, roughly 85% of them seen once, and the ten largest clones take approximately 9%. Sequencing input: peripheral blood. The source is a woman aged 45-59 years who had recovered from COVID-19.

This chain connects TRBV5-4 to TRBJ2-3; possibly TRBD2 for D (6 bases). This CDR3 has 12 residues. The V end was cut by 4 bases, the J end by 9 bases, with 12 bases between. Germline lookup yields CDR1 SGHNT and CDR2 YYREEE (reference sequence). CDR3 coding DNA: TGTGCCAGCAGCAGGGGAGGAGGCACGCAGTATTTT. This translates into CASSRGGGTQYF.

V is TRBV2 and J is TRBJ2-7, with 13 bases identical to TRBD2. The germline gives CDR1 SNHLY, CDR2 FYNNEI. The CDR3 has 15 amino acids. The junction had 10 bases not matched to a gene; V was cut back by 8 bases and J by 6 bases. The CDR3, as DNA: TGTGCCAGCCGGACCGGACTAGCGGGAGATGGCGAGCAGTACTTC. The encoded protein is CASRTGLAGDGEQYF. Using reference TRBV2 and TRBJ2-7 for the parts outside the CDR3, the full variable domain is EPEVTQTPSHQVTQMGQEVILRCVPISNHLYFYWYRQILGQKVEFLVSFYNNEISEKSEIFDDQFSVERPDGSNFTLKIRSTKLEDSAMYFCASRTGLAGDGEQYFGPGTRLTVT.

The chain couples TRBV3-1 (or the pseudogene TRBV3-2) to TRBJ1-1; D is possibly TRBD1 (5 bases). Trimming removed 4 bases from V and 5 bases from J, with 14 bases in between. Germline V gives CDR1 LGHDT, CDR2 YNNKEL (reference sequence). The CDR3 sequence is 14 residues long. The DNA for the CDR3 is TGTGCCAGCAGCCGAAACAACGGGGGGACTGAAGCTTTCTTT. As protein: CASSRNNGGTEAFF.

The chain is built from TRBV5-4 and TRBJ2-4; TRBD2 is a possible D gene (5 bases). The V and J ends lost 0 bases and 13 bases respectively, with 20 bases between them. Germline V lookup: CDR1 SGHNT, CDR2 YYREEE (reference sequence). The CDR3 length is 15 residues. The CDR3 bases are TGTGCCAGCAGCTTGGGCCACACAATACTAGTTCCACAGTACTTC. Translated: CASSLGHTILVPQYF.

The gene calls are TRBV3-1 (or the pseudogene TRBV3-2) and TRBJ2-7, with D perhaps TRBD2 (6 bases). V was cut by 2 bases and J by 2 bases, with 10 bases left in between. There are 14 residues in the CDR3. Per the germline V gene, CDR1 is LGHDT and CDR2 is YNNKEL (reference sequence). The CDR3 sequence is CASSQQPGAYEQYF. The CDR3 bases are TGTGCCAGCAGCCAACAACCGGGAGCCTACGAGCAGTACTTC.

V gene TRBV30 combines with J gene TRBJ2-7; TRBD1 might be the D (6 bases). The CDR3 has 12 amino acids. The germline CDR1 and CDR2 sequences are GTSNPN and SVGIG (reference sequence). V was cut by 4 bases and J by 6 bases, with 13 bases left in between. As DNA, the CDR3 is TGTGCCTGGACCCCACAGGGTGGCGAGCAGTACTTC. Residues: CAWTPQGGEQYF.

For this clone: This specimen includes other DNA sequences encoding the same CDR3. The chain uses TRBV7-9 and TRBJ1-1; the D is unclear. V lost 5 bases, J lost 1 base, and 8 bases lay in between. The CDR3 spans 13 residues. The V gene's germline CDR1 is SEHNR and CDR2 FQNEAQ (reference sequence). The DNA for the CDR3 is TGTGCCAGCAGCCCCCCAGGGAACACTGAAGCTTTCTTT. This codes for CASSPPGNTEAFF.

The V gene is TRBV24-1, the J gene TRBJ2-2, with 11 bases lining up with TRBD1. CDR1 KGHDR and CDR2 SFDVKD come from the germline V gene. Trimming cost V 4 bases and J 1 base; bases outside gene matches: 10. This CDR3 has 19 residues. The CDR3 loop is CATSDPGQGANLNTGELFF. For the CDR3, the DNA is TGTGCCACCAGTGACCCTGGACAGGGGGCGAATTTGAACACCGGGGAGCTGTTTTTT.

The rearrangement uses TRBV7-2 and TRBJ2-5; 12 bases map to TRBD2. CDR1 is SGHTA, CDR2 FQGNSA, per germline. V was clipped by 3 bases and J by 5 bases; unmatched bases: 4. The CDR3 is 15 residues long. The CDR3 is CASSFTSGRRETQYF. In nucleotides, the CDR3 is TGTGCCAGCAGCTTTACTAGCGGGAGGAGGGAGACCCAGTACTTC.

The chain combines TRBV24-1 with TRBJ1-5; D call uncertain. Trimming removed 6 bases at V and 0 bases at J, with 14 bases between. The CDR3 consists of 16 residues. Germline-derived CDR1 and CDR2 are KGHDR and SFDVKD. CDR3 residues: CATSRGHGNSNQPQHF. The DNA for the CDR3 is TGTGCCACCAGTAGAGGTCACGGGAATAGCAATCAGCCCCAGCATTTT.

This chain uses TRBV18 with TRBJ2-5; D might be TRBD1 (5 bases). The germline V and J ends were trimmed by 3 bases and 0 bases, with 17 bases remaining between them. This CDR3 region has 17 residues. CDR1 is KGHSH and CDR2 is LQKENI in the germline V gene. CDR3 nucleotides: TGTGCCAGCTCACCGTTTAATCATACAGGTGACCAAGAGACCCAGTACTTC. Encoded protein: CASSPFNHTGDQETQYF. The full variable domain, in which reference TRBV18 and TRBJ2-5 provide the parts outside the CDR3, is NAGVMQNPRHLVRRRGQEARLRCSPMKGHSHVYWYRQLPEEGLKFMVYLQKENIIDESGMPKERFSAEFPKEGPSILRIQQVVRGDSAAYFCASSPFNHTGDQETQYFGPGTRLLVL.

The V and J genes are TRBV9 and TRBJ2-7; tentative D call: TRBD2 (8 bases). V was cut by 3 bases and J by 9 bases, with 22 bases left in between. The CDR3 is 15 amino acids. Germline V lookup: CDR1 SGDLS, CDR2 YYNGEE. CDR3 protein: CASSAQQGPGGAQYF. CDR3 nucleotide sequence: TGTGCCAGCAGCGCACAACAGGGGCCCGGGGGGGCGCAGTACTTC.

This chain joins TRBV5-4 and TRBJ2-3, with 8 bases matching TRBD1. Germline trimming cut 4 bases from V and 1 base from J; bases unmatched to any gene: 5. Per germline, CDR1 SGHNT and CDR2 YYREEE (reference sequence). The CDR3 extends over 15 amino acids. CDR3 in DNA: TGTGCCAGCAGCCCCCCGGGACAGGGCACAGATACGCAGTATTTT. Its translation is CASSPPGQGTDTQYF.

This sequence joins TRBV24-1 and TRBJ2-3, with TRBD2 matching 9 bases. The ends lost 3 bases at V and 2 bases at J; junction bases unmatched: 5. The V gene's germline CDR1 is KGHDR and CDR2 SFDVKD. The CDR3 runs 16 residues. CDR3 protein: CATSDPSGRYTDTQYF. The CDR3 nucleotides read TGTGCCACCAGTGATCCAAGCGGGAGGTACACAGATACGCAGTATTTT.

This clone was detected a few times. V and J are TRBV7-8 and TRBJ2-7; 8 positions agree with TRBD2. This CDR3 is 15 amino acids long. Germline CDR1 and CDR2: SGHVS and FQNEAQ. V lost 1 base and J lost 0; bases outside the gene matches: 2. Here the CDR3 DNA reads TGTGCCAGCAGCTTAGTTCGGGGGGGCTCCTACGAGCAGTACTTC. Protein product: CASSLVRGGSYEQYF.

The CDR3 DNA reads TGTGCCAGCCAGAGGACAGGCACTTCACCCCTCCACTTT. Residues: CASQRTGTSPLHF. The chain uses TRBV28 and TRBJ1-6; 7 bases are a match to TRBD1. Germline V gives CDR1 MDHEN, CDR2 SYDVKM. This CDR3 region has 13 residues. Trimming cost V 8 bases and J 9 bases; bases outside gene matches: 7.

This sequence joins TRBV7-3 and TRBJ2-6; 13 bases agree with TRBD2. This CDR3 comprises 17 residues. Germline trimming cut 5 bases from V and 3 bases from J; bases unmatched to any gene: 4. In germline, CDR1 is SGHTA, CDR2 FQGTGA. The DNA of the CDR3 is TGTGCCAGCAGCACTAGCGGGAGGGCTAGTGGGGCCAACGTCCTGACTTTC. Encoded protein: CASSTSGRASGANVLTF.

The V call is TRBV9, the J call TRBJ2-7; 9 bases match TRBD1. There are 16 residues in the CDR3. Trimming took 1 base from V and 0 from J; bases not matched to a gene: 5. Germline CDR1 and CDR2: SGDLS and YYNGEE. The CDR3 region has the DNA TGTGCCAGCAGCGTACCCCGGGACAGGGACTCCTACGAGCAGTACTTC. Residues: CASSVPRDRDSYEQYF.

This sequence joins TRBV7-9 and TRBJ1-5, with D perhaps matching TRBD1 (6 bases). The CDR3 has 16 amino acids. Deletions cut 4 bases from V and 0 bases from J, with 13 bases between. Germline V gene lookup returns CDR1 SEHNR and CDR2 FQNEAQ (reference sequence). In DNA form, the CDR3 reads TGTGCCAGCAGCTCCGGGACATCAAGTAGCAATCAGCCCCAGCATTTT. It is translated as CASSSGTSSSNQPQHF.

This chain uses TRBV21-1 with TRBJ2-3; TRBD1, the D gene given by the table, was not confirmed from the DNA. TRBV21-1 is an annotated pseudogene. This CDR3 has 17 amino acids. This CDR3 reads CAIALTGCSLGTDTQYF. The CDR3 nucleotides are TGTGCCATCGCCCTTACAGGGTGCTCTCTGGGGACAGATACGCAGTATTTT.

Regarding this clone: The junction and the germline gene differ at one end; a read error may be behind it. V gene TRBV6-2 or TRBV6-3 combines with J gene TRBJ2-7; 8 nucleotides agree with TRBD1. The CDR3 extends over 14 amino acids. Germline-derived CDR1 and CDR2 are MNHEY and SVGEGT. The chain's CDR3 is CASSNSGGRYEQYF. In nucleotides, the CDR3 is TGTGCCAGCAGTAACTCAGGGGGCCGGTACGAGCAGTACTTC.

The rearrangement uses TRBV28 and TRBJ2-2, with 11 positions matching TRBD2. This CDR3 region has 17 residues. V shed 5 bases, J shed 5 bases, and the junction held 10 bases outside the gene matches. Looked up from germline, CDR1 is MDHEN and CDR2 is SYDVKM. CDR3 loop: CASSPSLAGASTGELFF. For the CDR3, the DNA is TGTGCCAGCAGTCCGTCACTAGCGGGAGCTTCAACCGGGGAGCTGTTTTTT. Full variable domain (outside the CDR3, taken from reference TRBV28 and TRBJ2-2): DVKVTQSSRYLVKRTGEKVFLECVQDMDHENMFWYRQDPGLGLRLIYFSYDVKMKEKGDIPEGYSVSREKKERFSLILESASTNQTSMYLCASSPSLAGASTGELFFGEGSRLTVL.

DNA for the CDR3: TGCGCCAGCAGCTCGACCTGGACTAGCGGGTCCTCCGGGGGCTACGAGCAGTACTTC. Translating gives CASSSTWTSGSSGGYEQYF. The chain links TRBV5-1 to TRBJ2-7; 11 nucleotides agree with TRBD2. The CDR3 has 19 residues. Germline V CDR1 and CDR2: SGHRS, YFSETQ. With 3 bases clipped from V and 3 bases from J, the junction kept 17 bases outside the gene matches.

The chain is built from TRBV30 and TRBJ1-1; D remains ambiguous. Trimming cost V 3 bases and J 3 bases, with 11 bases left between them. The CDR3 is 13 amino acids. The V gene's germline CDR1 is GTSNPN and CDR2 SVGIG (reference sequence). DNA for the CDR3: TGTGCCTGGAGCCGGGAGTGGGACACTGAAGCTTTCTTT. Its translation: CAWSREWDTEAFF.

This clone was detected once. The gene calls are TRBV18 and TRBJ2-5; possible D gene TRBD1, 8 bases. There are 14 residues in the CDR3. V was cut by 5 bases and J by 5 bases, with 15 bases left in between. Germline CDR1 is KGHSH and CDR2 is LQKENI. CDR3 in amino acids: CASSSDRGGETQYF. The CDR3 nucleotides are TGTGCCAGCTCATCCGACAGGGGAGGGGAGACCCAGTACTTC.

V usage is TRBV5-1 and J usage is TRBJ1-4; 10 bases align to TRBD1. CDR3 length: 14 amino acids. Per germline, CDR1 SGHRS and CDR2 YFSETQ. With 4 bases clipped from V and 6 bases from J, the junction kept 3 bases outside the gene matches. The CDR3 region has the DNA TGCGCCAGCAGCCCGACAGGGGGCTATGAAAAACTGTTTTTT. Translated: CASSPTGGYEKLFF.

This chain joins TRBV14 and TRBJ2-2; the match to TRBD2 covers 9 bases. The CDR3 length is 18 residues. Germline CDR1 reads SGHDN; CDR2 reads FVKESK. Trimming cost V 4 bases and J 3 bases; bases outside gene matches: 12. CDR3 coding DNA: TGTGCCAGCAGCCGAGGCATTAGCGGGAGTTTCGACACCGGGGAGCTGTTTTTT. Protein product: CASSRGISGSFDTGELFF.

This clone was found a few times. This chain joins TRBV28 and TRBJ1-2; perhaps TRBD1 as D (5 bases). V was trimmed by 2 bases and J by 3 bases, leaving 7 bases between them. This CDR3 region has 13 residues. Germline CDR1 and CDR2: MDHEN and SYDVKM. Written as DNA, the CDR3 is TGTGCCAGCAGTTTAGACAGCTACTATGGCTACACCTTC. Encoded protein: CASSLDSYYGYTF.